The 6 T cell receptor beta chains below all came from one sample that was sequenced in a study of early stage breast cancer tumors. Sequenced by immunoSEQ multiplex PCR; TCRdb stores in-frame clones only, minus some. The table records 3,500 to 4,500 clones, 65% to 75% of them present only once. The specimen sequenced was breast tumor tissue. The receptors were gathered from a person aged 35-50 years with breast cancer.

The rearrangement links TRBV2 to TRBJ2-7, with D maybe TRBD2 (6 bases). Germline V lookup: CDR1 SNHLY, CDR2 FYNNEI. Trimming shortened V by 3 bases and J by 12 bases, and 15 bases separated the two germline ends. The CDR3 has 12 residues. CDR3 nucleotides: TGTGCCAGCAGTGAGGGGCGAGGGAGGCCGTACTTC. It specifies CASSEGRGRPYF. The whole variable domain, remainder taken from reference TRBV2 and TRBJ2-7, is EPEVTQTPSHQVTQMGQEVILRCVPISNHLYFYWYRQILGQKVEFLVSFYNNEISEKSEIFDDQFSVERPDGSNFTLKIRSTKLEDSAMYFCASSEGRGRPYFGPGTRLTVT.

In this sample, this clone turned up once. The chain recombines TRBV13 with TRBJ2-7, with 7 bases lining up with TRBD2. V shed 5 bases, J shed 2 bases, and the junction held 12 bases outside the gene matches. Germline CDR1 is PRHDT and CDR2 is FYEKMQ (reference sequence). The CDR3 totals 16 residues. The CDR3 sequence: CASSRAGQGSPYEQYF. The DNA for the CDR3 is TGTGCCAGCAGCCGAGCGGGGCAGGGAAGTCCCTACGAGCAGTACTTC. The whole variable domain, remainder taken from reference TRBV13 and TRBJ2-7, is AAGVIQSPRHLIKEKRETATLKCYPIPRHDTVYWYQQGPGQDPQFLISFYEKMQSDKGSIPDRFSAQQFSDYHSELNMSSLELGDSALYFCASSRAGQGSPYEQYFGPGTRLTVT.

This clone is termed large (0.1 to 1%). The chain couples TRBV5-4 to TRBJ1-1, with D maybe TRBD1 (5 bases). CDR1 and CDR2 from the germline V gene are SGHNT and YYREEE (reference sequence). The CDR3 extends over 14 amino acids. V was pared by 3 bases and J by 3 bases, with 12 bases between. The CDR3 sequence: CASSSDPRDTEAFF. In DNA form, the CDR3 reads TGTGCCAGCAGCTCGGACCCCAGGGACACTGAAGCTTTCTTT. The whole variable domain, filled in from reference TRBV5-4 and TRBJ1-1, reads ETGVTQSPTHLIKTRGQQVTLRCSSQSGHNTVSWYQQALGQGPQFIFQYYREEENGRGNFPPRFSGLQFPNYSSELNVNALELDDSALYLCASSSDPRDTEAFFGQGTRLTVV.

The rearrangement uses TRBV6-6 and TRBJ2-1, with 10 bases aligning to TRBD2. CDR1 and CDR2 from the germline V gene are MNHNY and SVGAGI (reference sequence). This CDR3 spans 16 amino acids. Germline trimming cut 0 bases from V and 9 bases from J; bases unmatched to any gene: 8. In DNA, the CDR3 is TGTGCCAGCAGTTACTCGGTTCTAGCGGGAGTTTTTGAGCAGTTCTTC. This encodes CASSYSVLAGVFEQFF.

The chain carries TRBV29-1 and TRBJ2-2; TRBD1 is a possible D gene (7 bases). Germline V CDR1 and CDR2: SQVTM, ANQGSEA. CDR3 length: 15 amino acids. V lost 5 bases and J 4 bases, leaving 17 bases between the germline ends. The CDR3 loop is CSVSGGRSRTGELFF. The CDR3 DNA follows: TGCAGCGTTTCAGGGGGGAGAAGTCGCACCGGGGAGCTGTTTTTT.

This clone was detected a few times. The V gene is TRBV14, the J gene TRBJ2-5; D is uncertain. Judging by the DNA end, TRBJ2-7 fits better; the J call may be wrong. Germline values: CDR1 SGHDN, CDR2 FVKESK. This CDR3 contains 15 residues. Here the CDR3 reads CASSQYEESTYEQYF. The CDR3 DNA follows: TGTGCCAGCAGCCAGTACGAGGAATCCACCTACGAGCAGTACTTC.